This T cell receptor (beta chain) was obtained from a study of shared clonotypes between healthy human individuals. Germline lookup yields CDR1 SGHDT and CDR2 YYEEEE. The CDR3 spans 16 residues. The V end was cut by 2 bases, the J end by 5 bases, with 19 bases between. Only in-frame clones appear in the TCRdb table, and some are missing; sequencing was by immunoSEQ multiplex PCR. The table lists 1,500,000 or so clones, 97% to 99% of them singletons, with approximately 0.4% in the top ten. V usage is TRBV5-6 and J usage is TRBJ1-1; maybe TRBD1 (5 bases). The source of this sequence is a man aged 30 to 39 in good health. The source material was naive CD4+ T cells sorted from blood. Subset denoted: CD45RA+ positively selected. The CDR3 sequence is CASSLINRQGFTEAFF. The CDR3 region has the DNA TGTGCCAGCAGCTTAATTAACAGGCAGGGCTTTACTGAAGCTTTCTTT.